This entry features one TCR beta chain sequence. TCRdb's copy holds only in-frame clones and misses some; the assay was immunoSEQ multiplex PCR. The sample gives 25,000 to 40,000 clones, 90% to 95% of which show up once; around 3.6% is in the top ten. CDR3 size: 17 residues. Germline V lookup: CDR1 SNHLY, CDR2 FYNNEI. V lost 0 bases to trimming and J lost 0 bases; unmatched junction nucleotides: 6. This record belongs to a study of T cell changes during pregnancy in multiple sclerosis. Material: CD8+ T cells from peripheral blood mononuclear cells, obtained in the second trimester of pregnancy. The J gene is TRBJ2-7, the V gene TRBV2; 9 bases agree with TRBD1. The clonotype comes from a female donor in good health, enrolled as a control in a pregnancy study. CDR3 coding DNA: TGTGCCAGCAGTGAAGCGCTCGGGACAGGGACCTCCTACGAGCAGTACTTC. Its protein is CASSEALGTGTSYEQYF.